The T cell receptor (beta chain) under discussion was sequenced for a study of TIL therapy for anti-PD-1-resistant metastatic lung cancer. Notes on the study in general: Patients were highly selected, enriched for treatment-naive, never-smoker and oncogene-addicted cases. Infused TIL clonotypes partially replaced the baseline blood repertoire, then decayed over months.

Time point indicated: pre-treatment sample, taken before nivolumab and TIL therapy. To note about this clone: What it binds is not known.

Sequencing used immunoSEQ v3. Each library reached about 2.1 million read pairs, or roughly 4.5-6.5 million at deep level. Only in-frame clones appear in the TCRdb table, and some are missing; sequencing was by immunoSEQ multiplex PCR. The sample yields fewer than 60,000 clones, 80% to 90% seen once. The CDR3 covers 17 residues. The germline V gene has CDR1 SGHAT and CDR2 FQNNGV. V shed 5 bases, J shed 4 bases, and the junction held 16 bases outside the gene matches. The receptor comes from a person aged 30 to 80 with non-small cell lung cancer. J is TRBJ2-7 and V is TRBV11-2, with TRBD2 matching over 8 bases. Sequenced here: blood, sampled at baseline. Here the CDR3 DNA reads TGTGCCAGCAGCCCCGGGGGGGCCGGGACTACGAGTTACGAGCAGTACTTC. Protein product: CASSPGGAGTTSYEQYF. The entire variable domain, with the rest obtained from reference TRBV11-2 and TRBJ2-7, is as follows: EAGVAQSPRYKIIEKRQSVAFWCNPISGHATLYWYQQILGQGPKLLIQFQNNGVVDDSQLPKDRFSAERLKGVDSTLKIQPAKLEDSAVYLCASSPGGAGTTSYEQYFGPGTRLTVT.